A single TCR beta chain is shown here with its context. The antigen is unknown. immunoSEQ v3.0 was run at survey level. Roughly 35,000-50,000 T-cell genomes per sample were the sequencing target. Sequencing used immunoSEQ multiplex PCR; TCRdb keeps in-frame clones, though not all of them. The sample yields around 16,000 clones, approximately 80% seen once. This sample stems from a study of long-term antiretroviral therapy in people with HIV. On the study more broadly: The 2015 recommendation for immediate ART came about a decade after the earliest samples.

V lost 4 bases and J 9 bases, leaving 18 bases between the germline ends. The CDR3 totals 14 residues. Germline CDR1 and CDR2: SGHTA and FQGNSA. General study points: Information on adherence, resistance and therapy changes was unavailable. Once patients were on ART, diversity went higher but still fell short of transplant donor controls.

The TCR sequence derives from a woman aged 40 to 50 with HIV. Source: unsorted PBMCs, taken nearly 3.3 years after starting antiretroviral therapy. V gene TRBV7-2 combines with J gene TRBJ2-5; no definite D call. Here the CDR3 DNA reads TGTGCCAGCAGCTGGCGACAAGGCCCCAATGCCCAGTACTTC. Translation: CASSWRQGPNAQYF.